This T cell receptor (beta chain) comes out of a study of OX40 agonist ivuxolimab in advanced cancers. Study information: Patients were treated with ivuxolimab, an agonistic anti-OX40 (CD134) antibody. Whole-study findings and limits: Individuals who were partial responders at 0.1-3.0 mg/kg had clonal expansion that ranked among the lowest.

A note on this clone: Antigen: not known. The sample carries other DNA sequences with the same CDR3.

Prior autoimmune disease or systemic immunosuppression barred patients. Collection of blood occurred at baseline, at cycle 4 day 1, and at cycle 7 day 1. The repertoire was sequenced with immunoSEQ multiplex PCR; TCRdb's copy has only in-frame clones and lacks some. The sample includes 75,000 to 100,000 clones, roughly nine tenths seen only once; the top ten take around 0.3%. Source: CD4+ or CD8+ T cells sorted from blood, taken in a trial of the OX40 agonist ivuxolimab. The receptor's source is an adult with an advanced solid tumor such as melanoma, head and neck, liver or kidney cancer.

The CDR3 reads CASSPGQGPYEQYF. The CDR3 bases are TGTGCCAGCTCACCGGGACAGGGACCTTACGAGCAGTACTTC. The chain carries TRBV18 and TRBJ2-7; 9 bases fit TRBD1. J gave up 4 bases and V 3 bases, and 4 bases lay outside the gene matches. Germline V gene lookup returns CDR1 KGHSH and CDR2 LQKENI. The CDR3 has 14 residues. The whole variable domain, filled in from reference TRBV18 and TRBJ2-7, reads NAGVMQNPRHLVRRRGQEARLRCSPMKGHSHVYWYRQLPEEGLKFMVYLQKENIIDESGMPKERFSAEFPKEGPSILRIQQVVRGDSAAYFCASSPGQGPYEQYFGPGTRLTVT.